What follows are 13 T cell receptor beta chains derived from one specimen sequenced in a study of blood T cells in healthy people across ages. For the second PCR, which ran for roughly 7 to 11 cycles, a sample-barcoded 5' primer and a J-beta primer mix were used. TCRdb reprocessed the 5' RACE reads via MiXCR and lists one record per CDR3 protein. Of roughly 680,000 distinct CDR3 sequences listed, under 65% were seen once; the top ten hold about 14%. The sequenced material came from blood. These receptors all come from a woman aged 80 or older in good health.

About this clonotype: Mismatch with germline at one junction end may stem from a read error. The V call is TRBV6-2 or TRBV6-3, the J call TRBJ2-4, with a possible D match to TRBD2 (5 bases). The J call may be mistaken, given a closer DNA end match to TRBJ2-7. From germline, CDR1 is MNHEY and CDR2 SVGEGT. This CDR3 comprises 14 residues. CDR3 loop: CTSSYLGDLYEQYF. CDR3 nucleotides: TGTACCAGCAGTTACCTCGGGGATCTCTACGAGCAGTACTTC.

This clonotype was counted between two and nine times. This could be a read error, since a much larger clone is one nucleotide away. The chain links TRBV6-5 to TRBJ2-1, with no clear D. V gave up 6 bases and J gave up 0 bases, with 12 bases separating them. The CDR3 is made up of 15 amino acids. CDR1 and CDR2 (germline): MNHEY, SVGAGI. CDR3 nucleotides: TGTGCCAGCAGATGTACCGCAAGCTCCTACAATGAGCAGTTCTTC. Protein product: CASRCTASSYNEQFF.

This clonotype appeared many times. V and J are TRBV12-3 or TRBV12-4 and TRBJ1-6, with a tentative D call TRBD1 (6 bases). Trimming removed 7 bases from V and 10 bases from J, with 20 bases in between. This CDR3 region has 15 residues. This chain's CDR3 is CASNPRGLKNSPLHF. In DNA, the CDR3 is TGTGCCAGCAATCCCAGGGGCCTAAAAAACTCACCCCTCCACTTT.

The chain has TRBV29-1 and TRBJ2-5; 11 positions match TRBD1. V was pared by 6 bases and J by 5 bases, with 5 bases of the junction left unmatched. The CDR3 spans 13 residues. The germline gives CDR1 SQVTM, CDR2 ANQGSEA. The CDR3 spells CSVGQGAEETQYF. The CDR3 bases are TGCAGCGTCGGACAGGGGGCGGAGGAGACCCAGTACTTC.

This chain links TRBV4-3 with TRBJ2-6; D unclear. The CDR3 is 18 residues long. Trimming cost V 1 base and J 0 bases, with 13 bases left between them. Germline loops: CDR1 LGHNA, CDR2 YSLEER. The CDR3 loop is CASSQGASSSSGANVLTF. CDR3 bases: TGCGCCAGCAGCCAAGGTGCGAGTTCCTCCTCTGGGGCCAACGTCCTGACTTTC.

This chain joins TRBV4-2 and TRBJ1-4, with 8 bases aligning to TRBD1. This CDR3 region has 15 residues. Germline CDR1 LGHNA, CDR2 YNFKEQ. V was clipped by 1 base and J by 5 bases; unmatched bases: 3. The CDR3 region is CASSQAGGANEKLFF. The CDR3 DNA sequence: TGTGCCAGCAGCCAAGCAGGGGGCGCGAATGAAAAACTGTTTTTT.

About this clonotype itself: A much larger clone differs by one base, so this may be a read error. The chain has TRBV6-2 or TRBV6-3 and TRBJ2-7, with TRBD2 matching 9 bases. The CDR3 has 13 residues. V lost 6 bases and J lost 7; bases outside the gene matches: 7. The germline V gene encodes CDR1 MNHEY and CDR2 SVGEGT. The CDR3 sequence is CASRRTSENEQYF. The CDR3 region has the DNA TGTGCCAGCAGGAGGACTAGCGAGAATGAGCAGTACTTC.

The V call is TRBV5-1, the J call TRBJ2-5; 10 nucleotides line up with TRBD2. CDR1 SGHRS and CDR2 YFSETQ come from the germline V gene. CDR3 length equals 17 residues. V shed 4 bases, J shed 2 bases, and the junction held 11 bases outside the gene matches. The CDR3 region has the DNA TGCGCCAGCAGCCCCTGGACTAGCGGCGGAGTACAAGAGACCCAGTACTTC. Amino acid sequence: CASSPWTSGGVQETQYF.

The chain employs TRBV24-1 and TRBJ2-3; D uncertain. The CDR3 spans 13 residues. From germline, CDR1 is KGHDR and CDR2 SFDVKD. V lost 5 bases and J 12 bases, leaving 17 bases between the germline ends. The CDR3 DNA reads TGTGCCACCAGTGGGACGATTAGTAACACACAGTATTTT. Residues: CATSGTISNTQYF.

This clonotype has a handful of counts. The chain is built from TRBV9 and TRBJ1-1; D is undetermined. Trimming cost V 4 bases and J 11 bases, with 15 bases left between them. The CDR3 is made up of 12 amino acids. The V gene's germline CDR1 is SGDLS and CDR2 YYNGEE. This chain's CDR3 is CASSPIGTSAFF. DNA for the CDR3: TGTGCCAGCAGCCCGATCGGAACGTCGGCTTTCTTT.

V is TRBV11-2 and J is TRBJ2-6; D assignment may be TRBD1 or TRBD2 (6 bases each). Trimming pared 4 bases from V and 5 bases from J, leaving 21 bases between. The CDR3 is 18 residues long. Germline V gene data show CDR1 as SGHAT and CDR2 as FQNNGV. CDR3: CASSWGSGAGTRANVLTF. The CDR3 DNA is TGTGCCAGCAGCTGGGGATCGGGGGCTGGCACTAGGGCCAACGTCCTGACTTTC.

This clonotype was observed at least ten times. This chain links TRBV5-1 with TRBJ2-1; D uncertain. Trimming left V 4 bases short and J 6 bases short, with 14 bases between. The germline CDR1 and CDR2 sequences are SGHRS and YFSETQ. The CDR3 has 14 amino acids. The CDR3: CASSPDQRRNEQFF. CDR3 DNA sequence: TGCGCCAGCAGCCCGGACCAGAGGCGCAATGAGCAGTTCTTC.

The chain carries TRBV20-1 and TRBJ1-1, with unresolved D. Germline V gene lookup returns CDR1 DFQATT and CDR2 SNEGSKA (reference sequence). V lost 6 bases, J lost 1 base, and 9 bases lay in between. The CDR3 contains 12 residues. The CDR3 DNA sequence: TGCAGTGCCCGAGGGAGGAACACTGAAGCTTTCTTT. Amino acids: CSARGRNTEAFF.